This is a list of T cell receptor beta chains from one sample in a study of blood T cell repertoires in COVID-19. TCRdb's copy holds only in-frame clones and misses some; the assay was immunoSEQ multiplex PCR. The sample comprises 200,000 to 250,000 clones, roughly four fifths of which are singletons, and approximately 7.5% rests with the top ten. Sequences were obtained from peripheral blood. All receptors come from a woman over 75 with COVID-19, enrolled during active disease. Each CDR3 is given with its conserved first and last residue. D genes are given only for firm matches. Clone size is not always given. Where it is, it says once, few, many or a class for expanded clones.

few,TRBV5-1,TRBJ1-2,NA,CASSLGRTTSNYGYTF,TGCGCCAGCAGCCTGGGGAGGACGACCTCCAACTATGGCTACACCTTC
few,TRBV6-2/TRBV6-3,TRBJ2-2,TRBD1,CASSPNRDRGSGELFF,TGTGCCAGCAGCCCTAACCGGGACAGGGGGTCCGGGGAGCTGTTTTTT
NA,TRBV9,TRBJ2-3,TRBD2,CASSASGRRADTQYF,TGTGCCAGCAGCGCTAGCGGGAGGAGAGCAGATACGCAGTATTTT
many,TRBV3-1/TRBV3-2,TRBJ1-2,NA,CASSFLWTEADGYTF,TGTGCCAGCAGCTTCCTTTGGACTGAGGCTGATGGCTACACCTTC
NA,TRBV28,TRBJ1-5,NA,CASSLKARLGPQHF,TGTGCCAGCAGTTTGAAAGCTCGGCTAGGTCCCCAGCATTTT
NA,TRBV4-1,TRBJ2-7,TRBD2,CASSPSGMRGEQYF,TGCGCCAGCAGCCCCAGCGGGATGCGGGGCGAGCAGTACTTC
NA,TRBV5-1,TRBJ1-5,NA,CASSLSTGNQPQHF,TGCGCCAGCAGCTTGTCAACAGGGAATCAGCCCCAGCATTTT
NA,TRBV10-3,TRBJ1-1,TRBD1,CAIRAGGAGEAFF,TGTGCCATCAGGGCAGGGGGCGCGGGTGAAGCTTTCTTT
NA,TRBV9,TRBJ2-3,NA,CASSARVQDTQYF,TGTGCCAGCAGCGCCAGGGTCCAAGATACGCAGTATTTT
NA,TRBV11-2,TRBJ2-1,TRBD2,CASSSAGGFNEQFF,TGTGCCAGCAGTTCAGCGGGGGGCTTTAATGAGCAGTTCTTC
NA,TRBV18,TRBJ1-5,NA,CASSPPTSTNQPQHF,TGTGCCAGCTCACCACCTACCAGTACCAATCAGCCCCAGCATTTT
NA,TRBV6-6,TRBJ2-2,TRBD1,CASSWDSANTGELFF,TGTGCCAGCAGTTGGGACAGCGCGAACACCGGGGAGCTGTTTTTT
NA,TRBV2,TRBJ1-2,TRBD1,CASSMTGNSGYGYTF,TGTGCCAGCAGTATGACAGGGAATAGCGGCTATGGCTACACCTTC
NA,TRBV15,TRBJ2-3,NA,CATSRDHPQAGSGRTDTQYF,TGTGCCACCAGCAGAGATCATCCCCAGGCCGGCTCTGGCCGCACAGATACGCAGTATTTT
NA,TRBV6-5,TRBJ2-7,NA,CASSYKTGPSYEQYF,TGTGCCAGCAGTTACAAGACAGGACCTTCCTACGAGCAGTACTTC
NA,TRBV2,TRBJ2-7,TRBD2,CASSERGGSYEQYF,TGTGCCAGCAGTGAGCGGGGGGGCTCATACGAGCAGTACTTC
NA,TRBV18,TRBJ1-2,NA,CASSAGANYGYTF,TGTGCCAGCTCCGCGGGGGCAAACTATGGCTACACCTTC
NA,TRBV18,TRBJ2-6,TRBD1,CASSQKQGSGANVLTF,TGTGCCAGCTCCCAAAAACAGGGGAGTGGGGCCAACGTCCTGACTTTC
NA,TRBV30,TRBJ1-2,NA,CAWSPSYGYTF,TGTGCCTGGAGCCCCTCCTATGGCTACACCTTC
NA,TRBV30,TRBJ1-1,NA,CAWTQMNTEAFF,TGTGCCTGGACACAGATGAACACTGAAGCTTTCTTT
few,TRBV5-1,TRBJ2-2,TRBD1,CASSLTGGKTGELFF,TGCGCCAGCAGCTTGACAGGGGGAAAAACCGGGGAGCTGTTTTTT
NA,TRBV3-1/TRBV3-2,TRBJ1-2,NA,CASSPRDSNYGYTF,TGTGCCAGCAGCCCCCGAGACTCAAACTATGGCTACACCTTC
few,TRBV2,TRBJ1-5,TRBD1,CASNIQGRDQPQHF,TGTGCCAGCAACATACAGGGGCGAGATCAGCCCCAGCATTTT
NA,TRBV11-2,TRBJ1-1,TRBD1,CASSSTTGTGAEAFF,TGTGCCAGCAGCTCGACGACAGGGACGGGGGCTGAAGCTTTCTTT
NA,TRBV5-6,TRBJ1-5,TRBD1,CASTMTGGNQPQHF,TGTGCCAGCACCATGACAGGGGGAAATCAGCCCCAGCATTTT
NA,TRBV30,TRBJ1-1,NA,CAWSVGGLGAEAFF,TGTGCCTGGAGTGTAGGGGGTCTCGGCGCTGAAGCTTTCTTT
NA,TRBV7-9,TRBJ2-7,NA,CASSLPDGEQYF,TGTGCCAGCAGCTTACCCGACGGGGAGCAGTACTTC
NA,TRBV19,TRBJ2-1,TRBD2,CASSMGWVAGNNEQFF,TGTGCCAGTAGTATGGGGTGGGTAGCGGGGAACAATGAGCAGTTCTTC
NA,TRBV5-1,TRBJ2-2,TRBD1,CASSLARQGWNTGELFF,TGCGCCAGCAGCTTGGCCCGACAGGGGTGGAACACCGGGGAGCTGTTTTTT
NA,TRBV10-2,TRBJ2-3,TRBD2,CASSEAGGSDTQYF,TGCGCCAGCAGTGAAGCGGGAGGGTCAGATACGCAGTATTTT
NA,TRBV5-5,TRBJ1-5,TRBD1,CASSLTGAGGNQPQHF,TGTGCCAGCAGCTTAACCGGGGCAGGGGGAAATCAGCCCCAGCATTTT
once,TRBV4-1,TRBJ1-6,NA,CASSRTVPPDSPLHF,TGCGCCAGCAGCCGTACTGTCCCCCCGGATTCACCCCTCCACTTT
once,TRBV3-1/TRBV3-2,TRBJ2-1,NA,CASSHYTGSGEQFF,TGTGCCAGCAGCCACTATACAGGGTCTGGTGAGCAGTTCTTC
NA,TRBV9,TRBJ1-1,NA,CASSVGNSYIGTEAFF,TGTGCCAGCAGCGTAGGGAACAGCTACATTGGCACTGAAGCTTTCTTT
NA,TRBV28,TRBJ1-1,NA,CASSLPLPPEAFF,TGTGCCAGCAGTCTTCCCCTACCCCCTGAAGCTTTCTTT
NA,TRBV5-4,TRBJ2-1,TRBD1,CASSSGQGPATGEQFF,TGTGCCAGCAGCTCGGGACAGGGGCCCGCTACAGGTGAGCAGTTCTTC
NA,TRBV6-5,TRBJ1-2,TRBD1,CASKRQGGVYGYTF,TGTGCCAGCAAACGACAGGGTGGGGTCTATGGCTACACCTTC
NA,TRBV15,TRBJ1-2,NA,CATSRDSVYGYTF,TGTGCCACCAGCAGAGATTCGGTCTATGGCTACACCTTC
NA,TRBV11-2,TRBJ1-2,TRBD1,CASSGQGFANYGYTF,TGTGCCAGCAGCGGACAGGGATTTGCTAACTATGGCTACACCTTC
NA,TRBV30,TRBJ1-6,NA,CAWSQGSVPRPLHF,TGTGCCTGGAGTCAAGGGAGTGTCCCAAGGCCCCTCCACTTT
NA,TRBV30,TRBJ2-7,TRBD1,CAWSVPGQGTYEQYF,TGTGCCTGGAGTGTACCGGGACAGGGGACCTACGAGCAGTACTTC
NA,TRBV2,TRBJ2-7,TRBD2,CASSAESGGNEQYF,TGTGCCAGCAGTGCAGAATCCGGGGGGAACGAGCAGTACTTC
NA,TRBV4-1,TRBJ2-1,TRBD2,CASSQGPRTSGRSDEQFF,TGCGCCAGCAGCCAAGGCCCCCGGACTAGCGGGAGAAGCGATGAGCAGTTCTTC
NA,TRBV6-5,TRBJ2-5,TRBD1,CASSPGTGRGETQYF,TGTGCCAGCAGTCCCGGGACAGGGCGTGGGGAGACCCAGTACTTC
NA,TRBV28,TRBJ2-2,TRBD2,CASSFGGAGELFF,TGTGCCAGCAGCTTTGGGGGGGCCGGGGAGCTGTTTTTT